The 23 T cell receptor beta chains below were found in one sample sequenced in a study of blood T cell repertoires in COVID-19. Method: immunoSEQ multiplex PCR; TCRdb's copy keeps in-frame clones and lacks some. The table shows 200,000 to 300,000 clones, with roughly 76% occurring only once. Sample: peripheral blood. The receptors were sampled from a woman older than 75 with COVID-19, enrolled during active disease.

This clone was detected only once. As DNA, the CDR3 is TGTGCCAGCAGCTTCAGTCCCGGGGAAAAACTGTTTTTT. Translated, it gives CASSFSPGEKLFF. The chain recombines TRBV7-2 with TRBJ1-4; D remains unclear. Germline-derived CDR1 and CDR2 are SGHTA and FQGNSA. The CDR3 is 13 residues long. Between the trimmed V and J ends, which lost 3 bases and 8 bases, there was a span of 10 bases.

V and J are TRBV30 and TRBJ1-5; TRBD1 matches at 7 bases. Germline values: CDR1 GTSNPN, CDR2 SVGIG (reference sequence). V dropped 4 bases and J dropped 4; count of bases not matched to a gene: 4. CDR3 length: 13 amino acids. The chain's CDR3 is CAWTGGPNQPQHF. CDR3 in DNA: TGTGCCTGGACAGGGGGGCCTAATCAGCCCCAGCATTTT.

There are a few counts of this clone. This sequence joins TRBV7-2 and TRBJ2-7, with 10 bases fitting TRBD1. The CDR3 spans 16 residues. Germline trimming cut 4 bases from V and 1 base from J; bases unmatched to any gene: 7. Germline V gives CDR1 SGHTA, CDR2 FQGNSA. CDR3 in DNA: TGTGCCAGCAGCTCTAGGGGGACAGGGGTTTCCTACGAGCAGTACTTC. Translating gives CASSSRGTGVSYEQYF.

This clone was seen a handful of times. V usage is TRBV6-6 and J usage is TRBJ2-2; TRBD1 matches at 7 bases. V was clipped by 7 bases and J by 2 bases; unmatched bases: 4. The CDR3 is made up of 14 amino acids. CDR1 is MNHNY and CDR2 is SVGAGI in the germline V gene (reference sequence). CDR3 loop: CASIDRVNTGELFF. In nucleotides, the CDR3 is TGTGCCAGCATCGACAGGGTCAACACCGGGGAGCTGTTTTTT.

V gene TRBV29-1 combines with J gene TRBJ1-2; a possible D gene is TRBD1 (6 bases). Germline assignment: CDR1 SQVTM and CDR2 ANQGSEA. Trimming removed 2 bases at V and 8 bases at J, with 15 bases between. CDR3 length: 13 amino acids. CDR3 residues: CSVELQGWEGYTF. The CDR3, as DNA: TGCAGCGTTGAATTACAGGGTTGGGAGGGCTACACCTTC.

The CDR3 here is CAASMGGRARPQHF. The CDR3 DNA reads TGTGCCGCCAGTATGGGAGGGCGCGCCCGGCCCCAGCATTTT. The gene calls are TRBV2 and TRBJ1-5; no definite D call. Germline assignment: CDR1 SNHLY and CDR2 FYNNEI. Trimming left V 11 bases short and J 9 bases short, with 23 bases between. This CDR3 comprises 14 residues.

The V gene is TRBV7-9, the J gene TRBJ1-4; D is uncertain. Trimming cost V 5 bases and J 8 bases, with 6 bases left between them. The CDR3 consists of 11 residues. CDR1 and CDR2 (germline): SEHNR, FQNEAQ (reference sequence). As DNA, the CDR3 is TGTGCCAGCAGCCCTAGAGAAAAACTGTTTTTT. It specifies CASSPREKLFF.

This clone showed up just once. The rearrangement links TRBV27 to TRBJ2-7; TRBD2 is a possible D gene (6 bases). There are 14 residues in the CDR3. In germline, CDR1 is MNHEY, CDR2 SMNVEV (reference sequence). Trimming cost V 5 bases and J 3 bases, with 14 bases left between them. For the CDR3, the DNA is TGTGCCAGCAGTCTCGAGGAGGGCCGCTACGAGCAGTACTTC. This sequence encodes CASSLEEGRYEQYF.

This chain connects TRBV5-4 to TRBJ2-1; 8 bases map to TRBD2. The trim removed 4 bases at V and 4 bases at J, leaving 7 bases unmatched. The CDR3 totals 15 residues. CDR1 is SGHNT, CDR2 YYREEE, per germline (reference sequence). The CDR3 is CASSGERGSYNEQFF. CDR3 nucleotide sequence: TGTGCCAGCAGCGGGGAGCGGGGGTCATACAATGAGCAGTTCTTC.

CDR3 residues: CASRSWAGNTEAFF. The CDR3 nucleotides read TGTGCCAGCAGGTCATGGGCTGGGAACACTGAAGCTTTCTTT. The rearrangement links TRBV6-5 to TRBJ1-1; D gene unclear. From germline, CDR1 is MNHEY and CDR2 SVGAGI. Trimming removed 6 bases from V and 1 base from J, with 12 bases in between. This CDR3 comprises 14 residues.

The rearrangement uses TRBV7-2 and TRBJ2-3; a weak D match, TRBD1 (6 bases). Trimming removed 6 bases from V and 1 base from J, with 14 bases in between. Germline V CDR1 and CDR2: SGHTA, FQGNSA. The CDR3 length is 15 residues. The CDR3 protein is CASRQQGRGTDTQYF. CDR3 coding DNA: TGTGCCAGCAGACAACAGGGCAGGGGCACAGATACGCAGTATTTT.

The chain employs TRBV28 and TRBJ2-7, with D perhaps matching TRBD1 (5 bases). The CDR3 is 12 amino acids. CDR1 MDHEN and CDR2 SYDVKM come from the germline V gene. Deletions cut 7 bases from V and 4 bases from J, with 11 bases between. CDR3 sequence: CASNGAIYEQYF. CDR3 DNA: TGTGCCAGCAATGGGGCCATTTACGAGCAGTACTTC.

A remark on this clone: Other nucleotide sequences in the sample specify the same CDR3. This chain links TRBV19 with TRBJ2-1; D is perhaps TRBD2 (5 bases). The ends were cut back, 4 bases at V and 1 base at J, with 8 bases in the middle. CDR1 LNHDA and CDR2 SQIVND come from the germline V gene (reference sequence). The CDR3 sequence is 14 residues long. CDR3 in DNA: TGTGCCAGTAGTAGGACGGGGTCCTACAATGAGCAGTTCTTC. It codes for CASSRTGSYNEQFF.

The chain links TRBV5-1 to TRBJ2-7, with 11 bases fitting TRBD2. This CDR3 is built from 14 residues. CDR1 is SGHRS and CDR2 is YFSETQ in the germline V gene. The ends lost 4 bases at V and 6 bases at J; junction bases unmatched: 6. The CDR3 loop is CASSPTSGSVEQYF. In DNA form, the CDR3 reads TGCGCCAGCAGCCCCACTAGCGGGAGTGTCGAGCAGTACTTC.

The V gene is TRBV28, the J gene TRBJ2-2, with 11 positions matching TRBD2. Germline CDR1 reads MDHEN; CDR2 reads SYDVKM. V lost 10 bases and J lost 0; bases outside the gene matches: 7. The CDR3 sequence is 16 residues long. The CDR3 DNA reads as TGTGCCACCCTAGCGGGAGGTCTTTCGAACACCGGGGAGCTGTTTTTT. Translating it yields CATLAGGLSNTGELFF.

The chain recombines TRBV5-4 with TRBJ2-7, with 9 bases aligning to TRBD1. The CDR3 is 13 amino acids. Germline loops: CDR1 SGHNT, CDR2 YYREEE (reference sequence). V dropped 5 bases and J dropped 7; count of bases not matched to a gene: 7. CDR3 bases: TGTGCCAGCAGAGCCGGACAGGGGCGGGAGCAGTACTTC. As protein: CASRAGQGREQYF.

The chain has TRBV19 and TRBJ2-6; the match to TRBD2 covers 7 bases. The CDR3 length is 15 residues. Germline trimming cut 5 bases from V and 9 bases from J; bases unmatched to any gene: 10. CDR1 LNHDA and CDR2 SQIVND come from the germline V gene (reference sequence). The CDR3 DNA reads as TGTGCCAGTAGTGACTACGGGACTAAAGACAACGTCCTGACTTTC. The encoded protein is CASSDYGTKDNVLTF. The full variable domain, its missing parts supplied by reference TRBV19 and TRBJ2-6, is DGGITQSPKYLFRKEGQNVTLSCEQNLNHDAMYWYRQDPGQGLRLIYYSQIVNDFQKGDIAEGYSVSREKKESFPLTVTSAQKNPTAFYLCASSDYGTKDNVLTFGAGSRLTVL.

The chain recombines TRBV18 with TRBJ1-5; TRBD1 aligns across 8 bases. Trimming cost V 5 bases and J 0 bases; bases outside gene matches: 3. This CDR3 spans 15 amino acids. Germline V gene sequence: CDR1 KGHSH, CDR2 LQKENI. The CDR3 region is CASSSQGDSNQPQHF. For the CDR3, the DNA is TGTGCCAGCTCATCACAGGGGGATAGCAATCAGCCCCAGCATTTT. The complete variable domain, with remaining parts taken from reference TRBV18 and TRBJ1-5, reads NAGVMQNPRHLVRRRGQEARLRCSPMKGHSHVYWYRQLPEEGLKFMVYLQKENIIDESGMPKERFSAEFPKEGPSILRIQQVVRGDSAAYFCASSSQGDSNQPQHFGDGTRLSIL.

Regarding this clone: Other DNA sequences in the same sample also yield this CDR3. This sequence joins TRBV11-3 and TRBJ1-1; the D is unclear. The length of the CDR3 is 13 residues. Germline loops: CDR1 SGHNT, CDR2 YENEEA. V shed 3 bases and J shed 1 base, with 6 bases lying between them. CDR3 DNA sequence: TGTGCCAGCAGCTTTTCCGGGAACACTGAAGCTTTCTTT. As protein: CASSFSGNTEAFF.

As to this clone: One end of the junction fails to match germline, which may point to a read error. The rearrangement uses TRBV7-3 and TRBJ2-1; 7 bases align to TRBD2. The CDR3 covers 12 residues. Per the germline V gene, CDR1 is SGHTA and CDR2 is FQGTGA. The CDR3 protein is CASSFGEGPLLF. CDR3 nucleotide sequence: TGTGCCAGCAGCTTCGGGGAGGGGCCCCTGCTCTTC.

The chain has TRBV18 and TRBJ2-7; no clear D gene. The CDR3 consists of 14 residues. Between the trimmed V and J ends, which lost 6 bases and 1 base, there was a span of 13 bases. Germline values: CDR1 KGHSH, CDR2 LQKENI. Written as DNA, the CDR3 is TGTGCCAGCTCCCCCTCAACGGAGTCCTACGAGCAGTACTTC. Translation gives CASSPSTESYEQYF.

In DNA, the CDR3 is TGTGCCAGCTCAAAGACAGGGACCTCCTATAATTCACCCCTCCACTTT. It translates to CASSKTGTSYNSPLHF. The chain links TRBV18 to TRBJ1-6, with 7 positions matching TRBD1. Trimming took 5 bases from V and 0 from J; bases not matched to a gene: 4. CDR1 KGHSH and CDR2 LQKENI come from the germline V gene. There are 16 residues in the CDR3.

The gene calls are TRBV7-2 and TRBJ2-7; no definite D call. There are 12 residues in the CDR3. V lost 2 bases and J 6 bases, leaving 8 bases between the germline ends. From germline, CDR1 is SGHTA and CDR2 FQGNSA. The CDR3 loop reads CASSLTALEQYF. Written as DNA, the CDR3 is TGTGCCAGCAGCTTAACTGCCCTCGAGCAGTACTTC.